These 21 T cell receptor beta chains originate from one sample sequenced in a study of T cell responses to AZD1222 COVID-19 vaccine. Profiled with immunoSEQ multiplex PCR; TCRdb holds only in-frame clones, not every one. This sample has 95,000 to 150,000 clones, with roughly nine tenths found just once. Sample: peripheral blood, taken on day 0 of AZD1222 vaccination. The receptors derive from an adult in good health.

The V gene is TRBV30, the J gene TRBJ1-6; D gene unclear. This CDR3 is 15 amino acids long. Germline CDR1 GTSNPN, CDR2 SVGIG (reference sequence). V was trimmed by 0 bases and J by 6 bases, leaving 12 bases between them. CDR3 sequence reads: CAWSVRRALNSPLHF. The CDR3 DNA reads TGTGCCTGGAGTGTACGTAGGGCCCTTAATTCACCCCTCCACTTT. Full variable domain (remainder filled in from reference TRBV30 and TRBJ1-6): SQTIHQWPATLVQPVGSPLSLECTVEGTSNPNLYWYRQAAGRGLQLLFYSVGIGQISSEVPQNLSASRPQDRQFILSSKKLLLSDSGFYLCAWSVRRALNSPLHFGNGTRLTVT.

The rearrangement uses TRBV9 and TRBJ2-1; perhaps TRBD2 as D (6 bases). The CDR3 length is 12 residues. Germline V gene lookup returns CDR1 SGDLS and CDR2 YYNGEE. Trimming took off 0 bases at V and 9 bases at J, with 7 bases between the two ends. CDR3 bases: TGTGCCAGCAGCGTAGAGGGAGGTGAGCAGTTCTTC. Its translation is CASSVEGGEQFF.

The chain uses TRBV5-6 and TRBJ1-1, with D possibly being TRBD1 (5 bases). Germline-derived CDR1 and CDR2 are SGHDT and YYEEEE. Between the trimmed V and J ends, which lost 3 bases and 4 bases, there was a span of 19 bases. CDR3 length: 16 amino acids. CDR3 nucleotide sequence: TGTGCCAGCAGCTGGGGCGGGACTCCGAACCCCACTGAAGCTTTCTTT. It translates to CASSWGGTPNPTEAFF.

The chain joins TRBV13 to TRBJ2-2; 12 bases align to TRBD2. This CDR3 spans 17 amino acids. Losses at the gene ends were 5 bases for V and 5 bases for J; bases not matched to a gene: 9. Germline-derived CDR1 and CDR2 are PRHDT and FYEKMQ (reference sequence). DNA for the CDR3: TGTGCCAGCAGCCCACCCCCTAGCGGGGGGGAAACCGGGGAGCTGTTTTTT. Its translation is CASSPPPSGGETGELFF.

The V call is TRBV4-1, the J call TRBJ2-1; D tentatively fits TRBD1 or TRBD2 (6 bases each). Trimming took 2 bases from V and 8 from J, leaving 16 bases between them. The CDR3 sequence is 15 residues long. Per the germline V gene, CDR1 is MGHRA and CDR2 is YSYEKL. This CDR3 reads CASSQLGGRVHEQFF. CDR3 sequence (DNA): TGCGCCAGCAGCCAATTGGGGGGCCGGGTACATGAGCAGTTCTTC.

The chain recombines TRBV6-2 or TRBV6-3 with TRBJ2-4; the D is unclear. The CDR3 sequence is 17 residues long. V lost 5 bases to trimming and J lost 3 bases, with 20 bases between them. Germline V gives CDR1 MNHEY, CDR2 SVGEGT. DNA for the CDR3: TGTGCCAGCAGTCGGTCTCTTATCAGGCTGAGCAAAAACATTCAGTACTTC. Translating gives CASSRSLIRLSKNIQYF.

The rearrangement links TRBV2 to TRBJ1-6; D may be TRBD1 (5 bases). The CDR3 consists of 13 residues. Trimming left V 6 bases short and J 4 bases short, with 7 bases between. Germline V lookup: CDR1 SNHLY, CDR2 FYNNEI. The CDR3 region is CASSPGYNSPLHF. The CDR3, as DNA: TGTGCCAGCAGCCCAGGGTATAATTCACCCCTCCACTTT.

The chain couples TRBV7-9 to TRBJ1-5; 9 nucleotides agree with TRBD1. This CDR3 is built from 16 residues. Trimming removed 1 base from V and 0 bases from J; junction bases left unmatched: 1. The V gene's germline CDR1 is SEHNR and CDR2 FQNEAQ (reference sequence). As DNA, the CDR3 is TGTGCCAGCAGCTTAGGGGACAGGGCTAGCAATCAGCCCCAGCATTTT. Its translation: CASSLGDRASNQPQHF. The full variable domain, its missing parts supplied by reference TRBV7-9 and TRBJ1-5, is DTGVSQNPRHKITKRGQNVTFRCDPISEHNRLYWYRQTLGQGPEFLTYFQNEAQLEKSRLLSDRFSAERPKGSFSTLEIQRTEQGDSAMYLCASSLGDRASNQPQHFGDGTRLSIL.

Turning to this clone: A junction end diverges from the germline sequence, so it may reflect a read error. This chain uses TRBV5-1 with TRBJ1-4; perhaps TRBD1 as D (6 bases). The CDR3 contains 14 residues. Germline assignment: CDR1 SGHRS and CDR2 YFSETQ. DNA for the CDR3: TGCGCCAGCAGATCCGGGACAACCAATGAAAAACTGTTTTTT. Protein product: CASRSGTTNEKLFF.

This clone was counted a single time. The CDR3 nucleotides are TGTGCCTGGAATAAAGTGGAAATTGAAAAACTGTTTTTT. This translates into CAWNKVEIEKLFF. The V and J genes are TRBV30 and TRBJ1-4, with D unresolved. The CDR3 is made up of 13 amino acids. Germline loops: CDR1 GTSNPN, CDR2 SVGIG (reference sequence). Trimming took off 4 bases at V and 7 bases at J, with 13 bases between the two ends. The full variable domain, rest sourced from reference TRBV30 and TRBJ1-4, is SQTIHQWPATLVQPVGSPLSLECTVEGTSNPNLYWYRQAAGRGLQLLFYSVGIGQISSEVPQNLSASRPQDRQFILSSKKLLLSDSGFYLCAWNKVEIEKLFFGSGTQLSVL.

This clone occurred once. The rearrangement uses TRBV19 and TRBJ1-2; TRBD1 aligns across 8 bases. Looked up from germline, CDR1 is LNHDA and CDR2 is SQIVND (reference sequence). The CDR3 totals 15 residues. The junction had 8 bases not matched to a gene; V was cut back by 6 bases and J by 2 bases. DNA of the CDR3: TGTGCCAGTAGCTCCACGACAGGGGCCAACTATGGCTACACCTTC. Protein: CASSSTTGANYGYTF.

The V gene is TRBV6-2 or TRBV6-3, the J gene TRBJ2-5; 7 bases map to TRBD2. Germline V gene data show CDR1 as MNHEY and CDR2 as SVGEGT. CDR3 length: 14 amino acids. V trimming: 7 bases; J trimming: 4 bases; junction bases outside the gene matches: 9. The CDR3 protein is CASTPHGEGETQYF. The CDR3 nucleotides are TGTGCCAGCACCCCACACGGGGAGGGAGAGACCCAGTACTTC.

The chain combines TRBV5-1 with TRBJ2-2; D not certain. Germline CDR1 reads SGHRS; CDR2 reads YFSETQ. The ends were cut back, 1 base at V and 6 bases at J, with 10 bases in the middle. The CDR3 length is 14 residues. CDR3 sequence reads: CASSLMATPGELFF. CDR3 nucleotide sequence: TGCGCCAGCAGCTTGATGGCAACACCCGGGGAGCTGTTTTTT. Combining the CDR3 with reference TRBV5-1 and TRBJ2-2 gives the whole variable domain KAGVTQTPRYLIKTRGQQVTLSCSPISGHRSVSWYQQTPGQGLQFLFEYFSETQRNKGNFPGRFSGRQFSNSRSEMNVSTLELGDSALYLCASSLMATPGELFFGEGSRLTVL.

This clone was observed a handful of times. V gene TRBV28 combines with J gene TRBJ2-7; 8 nucleotides align to TRBD1. V gave up 6 bases and J gave up 12 bases; unmatched junction bases: 19. The germline V gene encodes CDR1 MDHEN and CDR2 SYDVKM. The CDR3 is 15 amino acids. The CDR3 DNA is TGTGCCAGCAGCCCGACAGGGGCCGGACTGGTTATACCGTACGTC. It specifies CASSPTGAGLVIPYV.

The rearrangement links TRBV30 to TRBJ2-5; TRBD2 might be the D (7 bases). The CDR3 consists of 15 residues. Trimming took off 3 bases at V and 3 bases at J, with 17 bases between the two ends. Per germline, CDR1 GTSNPN and CDR2 SVGIG (reference sequence). The CDR3 spells CAWSHGGTWEETQYF. DNA for the CDR3: TGTGCCTGGAGCCACGGGGGGACATGGGAAGAGACCCAGTACTTC.

The chain joins TRBV6-5 to TRBJ2-1, with D maybe TRBD2 (7 bases). The V gene lost 2 bases and the J gene lost 7 bases, with 15 bases spanning the gap. Germline lookup yields CDR1 MNHEY and CDR2 SVGAGI. This CDR3 has 15 residues. For the CDR3, the DNA is TGTGCCAGCAGTTACGGCGCGGGGGCCACTAATGAGCAGTTCTTC. The encoded protein is CASSYGAGATNEQFF.

V and J are TRBV18 and TRBJ1-4; TRBD1 might be the D (6 bases). CDR3 size: 14 residues. Trimming left V 3 bases short and J 7 bases short, with 12 bases between. CDR1 and CDR2 (germline): KGHSH, LQKENI. The CDR3 is CASSPSRGSEKLFF. CDR3 in DNA: TGTGCCAGCTCACCCAGCAGGGGTTCTGAAAAACTGTTTTTT.

CDR3 residues: CASQRRRDNEQFF. CDR3 sequence (DNA): TGCGCCAGCCAGAGGCGTCGGGACAATGAGCAGTTCTTC. The genes are TRBV10-2 and TRBJ2-1, with D unclear. This CDR3 has 13 residues. The germline CDR1 and CDR2 sequences are WSHSY and SAAADI. V shed 8 bases and J shed 5 bases, with 13 bases lying between them.

The chain links TRBV7-2 to TRBJ2-1; 7 bases align to TRBD2. From germline, CDR1 is SGHTA and CDR2 FQGNSA. CDR3 length: 14 amino acids. V trimming: 5 bases; J trimming: 4 bases; junction bases outside the gene matches: 5. The CDR3: CASSGGSRYNEQFF. DNA of the CDR3: TGTGCCAGCAGCGGCGGGAGTAGGTACAATGAGCAGTTCTTC.

CDR3 DNA sequence: TGTGCCAGCAGTCTCGACCAACAAGGCTACACCTTC. Translated, it gives CASSLDQQGYTF. The genes are TRBV6-5 and TRBJ1-2; unclear D gene. Trimming removed 5 bases from V and 8 bases from J, with 12 bases in between. CDR1 and CDR2 (germline): MNHEY, SVGAGI. The length of the CDR3 is 12 residues.

This clone occurred once. The chain links TRBV28 to TRBJ1-5; 10 nucleotides align to TRBD1. The CDR3 has 15 residues. CDR1 MDHEN and CDR2 SYDVKM come from the germline V gene. V was clipped by 4 bases and J by 1 base; unmatched bases: 1. This CDR3 is CASSWGQGSNQPQHF. For the CDR3, the DNA is TGTGCCAGCAGTTGGGGACAGGGGAGCAATCAGCCCCAGCATTTT.